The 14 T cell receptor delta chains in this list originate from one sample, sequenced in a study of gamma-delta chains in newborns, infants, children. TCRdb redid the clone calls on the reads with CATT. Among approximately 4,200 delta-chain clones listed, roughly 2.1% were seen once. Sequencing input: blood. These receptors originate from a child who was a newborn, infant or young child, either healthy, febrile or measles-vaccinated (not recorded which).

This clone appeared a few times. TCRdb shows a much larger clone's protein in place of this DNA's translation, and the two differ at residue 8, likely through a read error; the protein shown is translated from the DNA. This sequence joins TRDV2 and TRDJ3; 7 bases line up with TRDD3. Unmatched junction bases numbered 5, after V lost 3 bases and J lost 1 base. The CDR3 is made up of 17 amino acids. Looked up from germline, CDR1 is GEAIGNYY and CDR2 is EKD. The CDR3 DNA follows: TGTGCCTGTGACGAACTGGGGTATTCCTGGGACACCCGACAGATGTTTTTC. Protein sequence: CACDELGYSWDTRQMFF.

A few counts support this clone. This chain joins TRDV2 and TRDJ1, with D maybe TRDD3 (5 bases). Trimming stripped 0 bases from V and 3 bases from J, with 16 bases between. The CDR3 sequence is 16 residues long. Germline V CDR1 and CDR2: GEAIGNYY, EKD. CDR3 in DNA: TGTGCCTGTGACACCGGGGGCCAATCGTACGCCGATAAACTCATCTTT. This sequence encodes CACDTGGQSYADKLIF.

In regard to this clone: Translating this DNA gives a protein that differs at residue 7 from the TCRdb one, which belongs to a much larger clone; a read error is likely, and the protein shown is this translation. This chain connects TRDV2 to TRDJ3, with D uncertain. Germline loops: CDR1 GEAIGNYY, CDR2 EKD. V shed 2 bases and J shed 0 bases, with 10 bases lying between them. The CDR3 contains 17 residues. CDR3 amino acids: CACDSTESSWDTRQMFF. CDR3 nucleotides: TGTGCCTGTGACAGTACTGAGAGCTCCTGGGACACCCGACAGATGTTTTTC.

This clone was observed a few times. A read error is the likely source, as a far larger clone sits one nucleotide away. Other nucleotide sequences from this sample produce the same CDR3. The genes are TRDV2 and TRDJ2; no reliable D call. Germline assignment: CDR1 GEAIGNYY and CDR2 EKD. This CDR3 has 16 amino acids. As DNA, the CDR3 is TGTGCCTGTGACACGTTGGGTCCGCTTTTGACAGCCCAACTCTTCTTT. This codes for CACDTLGPLLTAQLFF.

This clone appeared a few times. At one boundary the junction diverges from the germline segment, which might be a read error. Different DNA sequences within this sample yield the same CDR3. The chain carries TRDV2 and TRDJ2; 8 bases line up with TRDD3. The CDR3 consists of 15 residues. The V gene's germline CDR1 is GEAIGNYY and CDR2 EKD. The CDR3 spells CACDTLGDLTAQLFF. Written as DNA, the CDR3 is TGCGCCTGTGACACCCTGGGGGATTTGACAGCACAACTCTTCTTT.

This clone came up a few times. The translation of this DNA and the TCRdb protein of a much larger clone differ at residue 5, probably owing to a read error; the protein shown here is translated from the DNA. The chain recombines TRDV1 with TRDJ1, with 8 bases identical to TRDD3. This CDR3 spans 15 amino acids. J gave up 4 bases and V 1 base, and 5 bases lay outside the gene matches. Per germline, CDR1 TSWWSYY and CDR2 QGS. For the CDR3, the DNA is TGTGCTCTTGGGGAACAGGGATACGCCGGCGATAAACTCATCTTT. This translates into CALGEQGYAGDKLIF.

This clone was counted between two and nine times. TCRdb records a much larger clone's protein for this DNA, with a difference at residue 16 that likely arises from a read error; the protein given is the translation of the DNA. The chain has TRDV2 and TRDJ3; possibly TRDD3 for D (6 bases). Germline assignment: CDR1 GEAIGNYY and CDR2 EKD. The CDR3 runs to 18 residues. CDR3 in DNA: TGTGCCTGTGACACCGGATACCTTTTCTCCTGGGACACCCGACAGGTGTTTTTC. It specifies CACDTGYLFSWDTRQVFF.

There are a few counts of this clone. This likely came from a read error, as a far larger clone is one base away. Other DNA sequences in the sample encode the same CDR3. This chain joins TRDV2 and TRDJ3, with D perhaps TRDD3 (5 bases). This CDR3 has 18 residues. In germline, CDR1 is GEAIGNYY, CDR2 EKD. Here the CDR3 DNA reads TGTGCCTGTGACACCGGCGATGCCAGCTCCTGGGACACCCGGCAGATGTTTTTC. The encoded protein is CACDTGDASSWDTRQMFF.

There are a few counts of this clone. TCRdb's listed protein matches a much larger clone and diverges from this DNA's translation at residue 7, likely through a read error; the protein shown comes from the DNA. The CDR3 protein is CACDTGNFYSWDTRQMFF. The DNA for the CDR3 is TGTGCCTGTGACACCGGGAATTTCTACTCCTGGGACACCCGACAGATGTTTTTC. The chain has TRDV2 and TRDJ3; no clear D gene. The CDR3 has 18 amino acids. Trimming cost V 0 bases and J 0 bases, with 11 bases left between them. The germline CDR1 and CDR2 sequences are GEAIGNYY and EKD.

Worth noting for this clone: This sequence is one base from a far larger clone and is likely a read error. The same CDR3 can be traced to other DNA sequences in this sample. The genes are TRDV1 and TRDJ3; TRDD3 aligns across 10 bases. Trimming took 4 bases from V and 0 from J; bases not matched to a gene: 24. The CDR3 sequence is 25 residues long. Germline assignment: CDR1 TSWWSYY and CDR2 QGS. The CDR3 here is CALGAPSPISTLGDTSSWDTRQMFF. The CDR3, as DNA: TGTGCTCTTGGGGCGCCGTCCCCTATTTCCACTTTGGGGGATACTAGCTCCTGGGACACCCGACAGATGTTTTTC.

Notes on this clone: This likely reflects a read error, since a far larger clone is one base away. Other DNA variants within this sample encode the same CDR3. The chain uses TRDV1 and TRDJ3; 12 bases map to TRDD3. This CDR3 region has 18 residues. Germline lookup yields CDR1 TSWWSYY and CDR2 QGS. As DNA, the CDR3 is TGTGCCCTTGGGGAGTACTGGGGGATACCCTGGGACACCCGACAGATGTTTTTC. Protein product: CALGEYWGIPWDTRQMFF.

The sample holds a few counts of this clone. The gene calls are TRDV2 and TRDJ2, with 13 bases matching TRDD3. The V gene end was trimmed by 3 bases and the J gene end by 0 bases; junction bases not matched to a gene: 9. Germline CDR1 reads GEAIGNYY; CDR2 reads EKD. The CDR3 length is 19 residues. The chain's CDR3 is CACDGLLGDTLALTAQLFF. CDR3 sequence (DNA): TGTGCCTGTGACGGACTACTGGGGGATACGTTGGCTTTGACAGCACAACTCTTCTTT.

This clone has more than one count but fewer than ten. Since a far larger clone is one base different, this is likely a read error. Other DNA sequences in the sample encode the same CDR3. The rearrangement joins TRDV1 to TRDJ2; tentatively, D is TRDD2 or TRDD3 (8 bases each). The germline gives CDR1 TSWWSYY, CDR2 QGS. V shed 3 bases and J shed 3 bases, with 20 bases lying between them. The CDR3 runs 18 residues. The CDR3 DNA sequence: TGTGCTCTTGGGGACTTCCTACTTCACTGGGGGCTGACAGCACAACTCTTCTTT. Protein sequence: CALGDFLLHWGLTAQLFF.

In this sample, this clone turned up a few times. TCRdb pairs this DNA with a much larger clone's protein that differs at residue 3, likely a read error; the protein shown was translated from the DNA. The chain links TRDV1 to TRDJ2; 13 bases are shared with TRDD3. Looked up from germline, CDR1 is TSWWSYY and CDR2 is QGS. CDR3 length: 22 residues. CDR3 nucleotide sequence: TGTGCTCCTGGGGAACTACATCCATTCCCTTACTGGGGGATACGGGTGACAGCACAACTCTTCTTT. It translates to CAPGELHPFPYWGIRVTAQLFF.